The 6 T cell receptor beta chains presented below share a single source sample, sequenced in a study of blood T cell repertoires in COVID-19. This table comes from immunoSEQ multiplex PCR, and its TCRdb copy is limited to in-frame clones, with some not included. The table includes fewer than 400,000 clones, approximately 90% detected once. Sequencing was done on a sample of PBMCs or T cells enriched from blood (not recorded which). These receptors all come from a woman aged 50 to 65 who had recovered from COVID-19.

This clone was seen a few times. CDR3 coding DNA: TGCGCCAGCAGCCAAGATCAGGCAGGACAGGGCTACGAGCAGTACTTC. Translating gives CASSQDQAGQGYEQYF. This sequence joins TRBV4-1 and TRBJ2-7; 8 positions match TRBD1. Germline lookup yields CDR1 MGHRA and CDR2 YSYEKL. The CDR3 contains 16 residues. The V and J ends lost 0 bases and 3 bases, in that order; junction bases with no gene match: 7.

The chain links TRBV27 to TRBJ2-6, with D unclear. The CDR3 has 15 amino acids. Germline-derived CDR1 and CDR2 are MNHEY and SMNVEV (reference sequence). V shed 5 bases and J shed 2 bases, with 10 bases lying between them. The CDR3: CASSPRSTGANVLTF. CDR3 DNA: TGTGCCAGCAGTCCCAGGTCCACTGGGGCCAACGTCCTGACTTTC.

J is TRBJ2-2 and V is TRBV3-1 (or the pseudogene TRBV3-2); 8 nucleotides line up with TRBD2. This CDR3 comprises 19 residues. With 3 bases clipped from V and 0 bases from J, the junction kept 12 bases outside the gene matches. CDR1 and CDR2 (germline): LGHDT, YNNKEL (reference sequence). Here the CDR3 DNA reads TGTGCCAGCAGCCAGGTTCAGCGGGGGCCCAATCCGAACACCGGGGAGCTGTTTTTT. This codes for CASSQVQRGPNPNTGELFF.

Of note for this clone: The sample holds other DNA sequences that translate to the same CDR3. The rearrangement joins TRBV12-3 or TRBV12-4 to TRBJ1-2; D remains ambiguous. V was pared by 0 bases and J by 3 bases, with 5 bases between. This CDR3 spans 13 amino acids. The CDR3 DNA follows: TGTGCCAGCAGTTTAGCCGGGGACTATGGCTACACCTTC. Amino acid sequence: CASSLAGDYGYTF.

V gene TRBV10-3 combines with J gene TRBJ1-2; 9 nucleotides agree with TRBD1. V dropped 2 bases and J dropped 1; count of bases not matched to a gene: 5. This CDR3 is 16 amino acids long. Germline CDR1 is ENHRY and CDR2 is SYGVKD. The CDR3 nucleotides read TGTGCCATCAGTGAGACAGGGGGCTACGTTAACTATGGCTACACCTTC. This gives the protein CAISETGGYVNYGYTF.

This sequence joins TRBV19 and TRBJ2-3; D is possibly TRBD2 (6 bases). The CDR3 is 12 residues long. Germline assignment: CDR1 LNHDA and CDR2 SQIVND (reference sequence). The V end was cut by 4 bases, the J end by 4 bases, with 6 bases between. The CDR3: CASSTGADTQYF. The CDR3 DNA reads as TGTGCCAGTAGTACGGGGGCAGATACGCAGTATTTT.